The next 3 T cell receptor beta chains were all read from a single sample in a study of shared clonotypes between healthy human individuals. Produced via immunoSEQ multiplex PCR; TCRdb's table is partial and in-frame only. This sample has over a million clones, with more than 60% found just once. Material for sequencing was memory CD4+ T cells sorted from blood. Subset described: CD45RA-negative fraction. The receptors derive from a man between 18 and 29 years old in good health.

V is TRBV6-1 and J is TRBJ2-1; D gene unclear. The CDR3 extends over 12 amino acids. Germline V lookup: CDR1 MNHNS, CDR2 SASEGT. The V end was cut by 2 bases, the J end by 12 bases, with 11 bases between. The chain's CDR3 is CASSENLWGQFF. As DNA, the CDR3 is TGTGCCAGCAGTGAAAACCTTTGGGGGCAGTTCTTC.

The V call is TRBV5-3, the J call TRBJ1-2; D gene unclear. TRBV5-3 is identified as an open reading frame with a role that is uncertain. The germline V and J ends were trimmed by 4 bases and 4 bases, with 11 bases remaining between them. The CDR3 runs to 13 residues. The CDR3 DNA reads as TGTGCCAGAAGCCGGCGGCCTTTCTATGGCTACACCTTC. Amino acid sequence: CARSRRPFYGYTF.

As concerns this clone: The same CDR3 is also encoded by other DNA sequences in this sample. This CDR3 is CASSWTGKSGANVLTF. The CDR3 bases are TGTGCCAGCAGTTGGACAGGGAAGTCTGGGGCCAACGTCCTGACTTTC. The V call is TRBV28, the J call TRBJ2-6, with 8 nucleotides matching TRBD1. CDR3 size: 16 residues. CDR1 and CDR2 (germline): MDHEN, SYDVKM. The J segment lost 1 base and the V segment lost 4 bases, leaving 3 bases of the junction unmatched. Full variable domain (remainder filled in from reference TRBV28 and TRBJ2-6): DVKVTQSSRYLVKRTGEKVFLECVQDMDHENMFWYRQDPGLGLRLIYFSYDVKMKEKGDIPEGYSVSREKKERFSLILESASTNQTSMYLCASSWTGKSGANVLTFGAGSRLTVL.